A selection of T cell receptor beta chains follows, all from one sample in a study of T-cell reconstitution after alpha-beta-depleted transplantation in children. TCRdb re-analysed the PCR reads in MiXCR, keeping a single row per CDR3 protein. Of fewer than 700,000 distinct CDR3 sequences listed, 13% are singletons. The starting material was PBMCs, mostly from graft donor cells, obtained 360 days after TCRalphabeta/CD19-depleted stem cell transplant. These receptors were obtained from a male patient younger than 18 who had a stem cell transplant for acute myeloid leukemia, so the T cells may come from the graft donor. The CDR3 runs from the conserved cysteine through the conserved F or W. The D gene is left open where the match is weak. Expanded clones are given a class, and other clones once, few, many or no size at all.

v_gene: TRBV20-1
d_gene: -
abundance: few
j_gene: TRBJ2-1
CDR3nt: TGCAGTGCTAGAAAAGGGCCCTTTGGGAATGAGCAGTTCTTC
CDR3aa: CSARKGPFGNEQFF

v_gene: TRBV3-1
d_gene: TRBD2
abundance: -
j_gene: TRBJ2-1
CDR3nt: TGTGCCAGCAGCCAAGCTAGCGGGAGGTACAATGAGCAGTTCTTC
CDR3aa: CASSQASGRYNEQFF

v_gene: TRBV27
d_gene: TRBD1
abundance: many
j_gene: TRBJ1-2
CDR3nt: TGTGCCAGCAGACGGACAGGTCACTATGGCTACACCTTC
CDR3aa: CASRRTGHYGYTF

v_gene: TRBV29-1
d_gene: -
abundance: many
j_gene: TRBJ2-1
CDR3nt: TGCAGCGCTCTCCGGGGGTCCACCTACAATGAGCAGTTCTTC
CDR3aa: CSALRGSTYNEQFF

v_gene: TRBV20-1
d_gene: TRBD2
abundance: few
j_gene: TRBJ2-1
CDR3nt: TGCAGTGCTAGCGGCGGGAGGGCCTACAATGAGCAGTTCTTC
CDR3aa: CSASGGRAYNEQFF

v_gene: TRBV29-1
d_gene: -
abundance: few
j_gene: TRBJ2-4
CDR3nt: TGCAGCGTTGAAGGAGAAGCAGATCTAGCCAAAAACATTCAGTACTTC
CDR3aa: CSVEGEADLAKNIQYF

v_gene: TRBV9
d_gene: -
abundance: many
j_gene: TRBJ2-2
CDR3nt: TGTGCCAGCAGCGTAGGCGGGAAACACACCGGGGAGCTGTTTTTT
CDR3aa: CASSVGGKHTGELFF

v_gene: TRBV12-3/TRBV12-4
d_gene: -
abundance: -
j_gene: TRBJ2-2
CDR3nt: TGTGCCAGCAACAGACTAGACGGCGGGGAGCTGTTTTTT
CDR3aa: CASNRLDGGELFF

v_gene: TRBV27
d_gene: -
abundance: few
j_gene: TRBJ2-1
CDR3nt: TGTGCCAGCAGTACAGGGACCGAGTACAATGAGCAGTTCTTC
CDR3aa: CASSTGTEYNEQFF

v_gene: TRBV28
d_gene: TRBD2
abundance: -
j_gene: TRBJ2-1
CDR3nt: TGTGCCAGCGTTTCGAGGGAGGGATTTTTGTTTGAGCAGTTCTTC
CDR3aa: CASVSREGFLFEQFF

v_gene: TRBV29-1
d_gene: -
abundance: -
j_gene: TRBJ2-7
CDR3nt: TGCAGCGTTGTGGGTCCCCCAATCGACGAGCAGTACTTC
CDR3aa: CSVVGPPIDEQYF

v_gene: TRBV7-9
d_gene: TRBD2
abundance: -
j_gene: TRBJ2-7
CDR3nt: TGTGCCAGCAGTTCGGTAGCGGGAGCCAGCGAGCAGTACTTC
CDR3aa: CASSSVAGASEQYF

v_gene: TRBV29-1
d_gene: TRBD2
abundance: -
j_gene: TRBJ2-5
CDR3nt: TGCAGCGGCTGCCCAAGCGGGACCCCAGAGACCCAGTACTTC
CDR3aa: CSGCPSGTPETQYF

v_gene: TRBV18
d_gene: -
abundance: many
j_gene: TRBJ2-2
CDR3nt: TGTGCCAGCTCACCCAGGGACGATGGGACCGGGGAGCTGTTTTTT
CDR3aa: CASSPRDDGTGELFF

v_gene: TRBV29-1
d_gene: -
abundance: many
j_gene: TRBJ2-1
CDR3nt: TGCAGCGGCTTGGGTGGGGGAAATGAGCAGTTCTTC
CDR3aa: CSGLGGGNEQFF

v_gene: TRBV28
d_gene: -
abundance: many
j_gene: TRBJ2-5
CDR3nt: TGTGCCAGCAGTTTATCCGGGATCCCCCAAGAGACCCAGTACTTC
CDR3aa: CASSLSGIPQETQYF

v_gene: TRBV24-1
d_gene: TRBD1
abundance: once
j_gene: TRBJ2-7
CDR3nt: TGTGCCACCAGTGATCCGCCTTGGCCAGGGGGCCCCTACGAGCAGTACTTC
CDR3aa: CATSDPPWPGGPYEQYF

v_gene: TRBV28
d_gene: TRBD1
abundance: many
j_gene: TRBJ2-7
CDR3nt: TGTGCCAGCAGTCTAGAGGGGGCAACAACCTACGAGCAGTACTTC
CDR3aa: CASSLEGATTYEQYF